A single sample is the source of the 5 T cell receptor beta chains below, sequenced in a study of shared clonotypes between healthy human individuals. CD8 cells regarded as naive lacked CD45RO, were positively chosen for CCR7, and omitted terminally differentiated effector memory CD45RA+ cells. The repertoire was sequenced with immunoSEQ multiplex PCR; TCRdb's copy has only in-frame clones and lacks some. The profile shows approximately 600,000 clones, roughly 96% of them singletons. Sequencing was carried out using naive CD8+ T cells sorted from blood. The receptors derive from a woman in her 30s in good health.

The CDR3: CASSQPALGVNEQFF. In nucleotides, the CDR3 is TGCGCCAGCAGCCAACCAGCGTTGGGGGTCAATGAGCAGTTCTTC. This chain connects TRBV4-1 to TRBJ2-1; D may match TRBD1 or TRBD2 (5 bases each). The germline CDR1 and CDR2 sequences are MGHRA and YSYEKL. Trimming removed 2 bases from V and 6 bases from J, with 14 bases in between. The CDR3 is 15 residues long.

On this clone: This specimen includes other DNA sequences encoding the same CDR3. The rearrangement joins TRBV5-1 to TRBJ2-3, with D possibly being TRBD2 (5 bases). The V gene lost 0 bases and the J gene lost 4 bases, with 6 bases spanning the gap. This CDR3 spans 13 amino acids. CDR1 and CDR2 (germline): SGHRS, YFSETQ. The CDR3 coding sequence is TGCGCCAGCAGCTTGGTACTAGCAGATACGCAGTATTTT. This sequence encodes CASSLVLADTQYF. Full variable domain (rest looked up from reference TRBV5-1 and TRBJ2-3): KAGVTQTPRYLIKTRGQQVTLSCSPISGHRSVSWYQQTPGQGLQFLFEYFSETQRNKGNFPGRFSGRQFSNSRSEMNVSTLELGDSALYLCASSLVLADTQYFGPGTRLTVL.

This clone was observed once. The gene calls are TRBV19 and TRBJ1-1; D uncertain. The CDR3 loop spans 13 amino acids. V was cut by 7 bases and J by 6 bases, with 15 bases left in between. The germline V gene encodes CDR1 LNHDA and CDR2 SQIVND (reference sequence). The CDR3 protein is CASNGLREPEAFF. The DNA of the CDR3 is TGTGCCAGTAACGGACTCCGGGAACCTGAAGCTTTCTTT.

The rearrangement links TRBV7-6 to TRBJ2-3; 9 bases are a match to TRBD2. Germline CDR1 reads SGHVS; CDR2 reads FNYEAQ. CDR3 length: 16 residues. The J segment lost 0 bases and the V segment lost 5 bases, leaving 6 bases of the junction unmatched. CDR3 loop: CASSPLTSGSTDTQYF. CDR3 coding DNA: TGTGCCAGCAGCCCCCTGACTAGCGGAAGCACAGATACGCAGTATTTT.

V usage is TRBV7-7 and J usage is TRBJ2-7, with a tentative D call TRBD2 (5 bases). The CDR3 has 12 residues. V was cut by 5 bases and J by 5 bases, with 10 bases left in between. CDR1 and CDR2 (germline): SSHAT, FNYEAQ (reference sequence). CDR3 in DNA: TGTGCCAGCAGCCCGGGAACCCACGAGCAGTACTTC. Protein: CASSPGTHEQYF.